These 9 T cell receptor beta chains share one sample of origin, sequenced in a study of PD-L1 blockade in urothelial cancer. As to time point: pretreatment peripheral blood. This table comes from immunoSEQ multiplex PCR, and its TCRdb copy is limited to in-frame clones, with some not included. Here the sample spans tens of thousands of clones, roughly nine tenths being singletons. Sample: PBMCs, taken around atezolizumab (anti-PD-L1) treatment. The receptors stem from a woman aged 55-70 years with urothelial cancer.

This rearrangement joins TRBV7-2 to TRBJ2-5; D call uncertain. The length of the CDR3 is 13 residues. Germline V gives CDR1 SGHTA, CDR2 FQGNSA. Trimming stripped 1 base from V and 4 bases from J, with 7 bases between. The DNA of the CDR3 is TGTGCCAGCAGCTTAGTGGTCAGAGAGACCCAGTACTTC. Its protein product is CASSLVVRETQYF.

The chain recombines TRBV7-2 with TRBJ1-6; 10 bases are a match to TRBD1. The CDR3 contains 17 residues. Germline V CDR1 and CDR2: SGHTA, FQGNSA. Losses at the gene ends were 3 bases for V and 7 bases for J; bases not matched to a gene: 9. CDR3 bases: TGTGCCAGCAGCTTCGGAAGACAGGGGGCTAACAATTCACCCCTCCACTTT. Protein product: CASSFGRQGANNSPLHF.

This clone was counted only a few times. The chain couples TRBV7-8 to TRBJ1-2; 10 bases map to TRBD1. The CDR3 has 15 amino acids. Germline-derived CDR1 and CDR2 are SGHVS and FQNEAQ. Trimming cost V 5 bases and J 3 bases; bases outside gene matches: 6. The CDR3 protein is CASSPRGQGDYGYTF. The CDR3 nucleotides are TGTGCCAGCAGCCCCCGAGGACAGGGGGACTATGGCTACACCTTC.

J is TRBJ2-3 and V is TRBV4-3, with 12 bases identical to TRBD2. Unmatched junction bases numbered 4, after V lost 2 bases and J lost 4 bases. CDR3 length equals 16 residues. Looked up from germline, CDR1 is LGHNA and CDR2 is YSLEER. This CDR3 reads CASSQLAGGGADTQYF. CDR3 sequence (DNA): TGCGCCAGCAGCCAACTAGCGGGAGGGGGTGCAGATACGCAGTATTTT.

J is TRBJ2-5 and V is TRBV29-1, with 10 bases matching TRBD1. CDR1 and CDR2 from the germline V gene are SQVTM and ANQGSEA. The CDR3 loop spans 13 amino acids. V lost 5 bases, J lost 3 bases, and 3 bases stayed unmatched. CDR3 residues: CSVYGTGEETQYF. The DNA of the CDR3 is TGCAGCGTTTACGGGACAGGGGAAGAGACCCAGTACTTC.

The rearrangement joins TRBV4-3 to TRBJ2-3; TRBD1 is a possible D gene (5 bases). The germline V and J ends were trimmed by 1 base and 8 bases, with 16 bases remaining between them. CDR1 and CDR2 (germline): LGHNA, YSLEER. The CDR3 is 15 amino acids. CDR3 DNA sequence: TGCGCCAGCAGCCAAGCAGTGGAAGCAGACAGTACGCAGTATTTT. Its protein product is CASSQAVEADSTQYF.

This clone was observed a few times. The J gene is TRBJ1-1, the V gene TRBV2; D perhaps matches TRBD1 (6 bases). Looked up from germline, CDR1 is SNHLY and CDR2 is FYNNEI. V lost 4 bases and J lost 4, with 10 bases in between. This CDR3 region has 13 residues. The CDR3 sequence: CASSVTGTTEAFF. The CDR3 DNA follows: TGTGCCAGCAGTGTTACAGGGACCACTGAAGCTTTCTTT.

Turning to this clone: The sample carries other DNA sequences with the same CDR3. The chain combines TRBV13 with TRBJ2-7; 7 positions agree with TRBD2. CDR3 length: 14 amino acids. V gave up 5 bases and J gave up 2 bases; unmatched junction bases: 6. Germline assignment: CDR1 PRHDT and CDR2 FYEKMQ (reference sequence). This CDR3 is CASSNSRGAYEQYF. In nucleotides, the CDR3 is TGTGCCAGCAGCAACTCCCGGGGGGCCTACGAGCAGTACTTC.

This clone was recorded only once. The CDR3 loop reads CASSQAQGFHPFF. CDR3 nucleotides: TGCGCCAGCAGCCAAGCGCAGGGATTCCATCCTTTCTTT. The chain couples TRBV5-1 to TRBJ1-1, with D possibly TRBD1 on 5 matching bases. The CDR3 has 13 residues. From germline, CDR1 is SGHRS and CDR2 YFSETQ. V lost 4 bases, J lost 12 bases, and 19 bases lay in between.